These 19 T cell receptor beta chains were sequenced from one sample in a study of CD8 T cells in Susac syndrome. The authors reverse transcribed roughly 0.5 to 1 ug RNA with random hexamers. MiXCR, run by TCRdb on the immunoSEQ multiplex PCR reads, gives a single entry per CDR3 protein. The data show about 280,000 distinct CDR3 sequences, 70% to 90% seen once. Sequenced material: CD8+ T cells from PBMCs. The receptor set was obtained from a human donor with multiple sclerosis.

The J gene is TRBJ2-7, the V gene TRBV4-1, with TRBD1 identical over 9 bases. Per the germline V gene, CDR1 is MGHRA and CDR2 is YSYEKL. After removal of 1 base from V and 2 bases from J, the junction contained 6 bases not matched to a gene. The CDR3 sequence is 16 residues long. CDR3: CASSQGAGQGTYEQYF. The DNA for the CDR3 is TGCGCCAGCAGCCAAGGAGCTGGACAGGGGACCTACGAGCAGTACTTC.

The V and J genes are TRBV12-2 and TRBJ2-7; the D call of TRBD2 is as the table states it, not checked on the DNA. TRBV12-2 is marked as a pseudogene. CDR3 size: 14 residues. The CDR3 protein is CASRLSSGPHEQYF. The DNA for the CDR3 is TGTGCAAGTCGCTTATCATCGGGCCCACACGAGCAGTACTTC.

V and J are TRBV30 and TRBJ1-1; possible D gene TRBD1, 5 bases. CDR3 length: 15 amino acids. Trimming pared 4 bases from V and 2 bases from J, leaving 17 bases between. Germline V lookup: CDR1 GTSNPN, CDR2 SVGIG (reference sequence). The CDR3 protein is CAWMSMGGVNTEAFF. In DNA, the CDR3 is TGTGCCTGGATGAGTATGGGGGGAGTTAACACTGAAGCTTTCTTT.

This clonotype showed up just a few times. J is TRBJ2-7 and V is TRBV7-9; no clear D gene. This CDR3 has 12 amino acids. Germline V gives CDR1 SEHNR, CDR2 FQNEAQ (reference sequence). V shed 5 bases and J shed 4 bases, with 9 bases lying between them. CDR3 amino acids: CASSPNGYEQYF. The CDR3 DNA sequence: TGTGCCAGCAGCCCAAATGGGTACGAGCAGTACTTC.

Here the CDR3 DNA reads TGTGCCAGCAGCCAAGGGAGGGGTCAAACCTACGAGCAGTACTTC. This encodes CASSQGRGQTYEQYF. The genes are TRBV6-2 or TRBV6-3 and TRBJ2-7; TRBD2 matches 7 bases. The CDR3 has 15 amino acids. V lost 6 bases to trimming and J lost 2 bases; unmatched junction nucleotides: 10. The germline V gene encodes CDR1 MNHEY and CDR2 SVGEGT.

This chain uses TRBV10-2 with TRBJ2-7; 12 bases are a match to TRBD2. CDR3 length: 17 residues. The V and J ends lost 6 bases and 4 bases, in that order; junction bases with no gene match: 13. Germline CDR1 and CDR2: WSHSY and SAAADI. The CDR3 bases are TGCGCCAGCAGCAGCCCTGGACTAGCGGGAAGGCATTACGAGCAGTACTTC. Protein product: CASSSPGLAGRHYEQYF.

The chain links TRBV24-1 to TRBJ2-2, with D perhaps given as TRBD1 or TRBD2 (5 bases each). CDR1 KGHDR and CDR2 SFDVKD come from the germline V gene. The V end lost 4 bases, the J end lost 4 bases, and 9 bases lay between the germline ends. The CDR3 totals 14 residues. The CDR3 is CATSEAGTTGELFF. The CDR3 coding sequence is TGTGCCACCAGTGAGGCAGGGACCACCGGGGAGCTGTTTTTT.

A note on this clonotype: The conserved final phenylalanine or tryptophan is absent from the CDR3, which likely points to a read error. The chain has TRBV7-9 and TRBJ2-5; TRBD1 or TRBD2 may be the D gene (5 bases each). The V end lost 5 bases, the J end lost 5 bases, and 18 bases lay between the germline ends. The germline gives CDR1 SEHNR, CDR2 FQNEAQ (reference sequence). CDR3 size: 15 residues. The CDR3, as DNA: TGTGCCAGCAGCCCCCCGGGCAGGGAGAAGGAGACCCAGTACTCC. It translates to CASSPPGREKETQYS.

The J gene is TRBJ2-5, the V gene TRBV11-2; D remains ambiguous. CDR3 size: 14 residues. V was clipped by 5 bases and J by 0 bases, with 10 bases between them. The germline V gene encodes CDR1 SGHAT and CDR2 FQNNGV. CDR3 sequence reads: CASSHSLNQETQYF. The CDR3 nucleotides are TGTGCCAGCAGCCATAGCCTTAACCAAGAGACCCAGTACTTC.

The chain uses TRBV27 and TRBJ2-5; D remains ambiguous. Germline V lookup: CDR1 MNHEY, CDR2 SMNVEV (reference sequence). The ends were cut back, 4 bases at V and 5 bases at J, with 20 bases in the middle. The CDR3 is 16 amino acids. CDR3 protein: CASSSPQQGIRETQYF. The CDR3 DNA follows: TGTGCCAGCAGTTCACCTCAACAAGGGATAAGGGAGACCCAGTACTTC.

The rearrangement links TRBV27 to TRBJ2-3; maybe TRBD2 (6 bases). Looked up from germline, CDR1 is MNHEY and CDR2 is SMNVEV (reference sequence). The CDR3 loop spans 14 amino acids. V dropped 5 bases and J dropped 1 base, with 10 bases sitting between them. The CDR3 loop is CASSTRRGTDTQYF. CDR3 in DNA: TGTGCCAGCAGTACTAGGAGGGGCACAGATACGCAGTATTTT.

The gene calls are TRBV27 and TRBJ1-3; no clear D gene. The CDR3 loop spans 14 amino acids. Germline-derived CDR1 and CDR2 are MNHEY and SMNVEV (reference sequence). Trimming left V 2 bases short and J 5 bases short, with 10 bases between. The DNA of the CDR3 is TGTGCCAGCAGTTTAAGTCGTGGGCGAAACACCATATATTTT. Translating it yields CASSLSRGRNTIYF.

The chain uses TRBV27 and TRBJ2-7; 7 nucleotides agree with TRBD1. V dropped 6 bases and J dropped 3; count of bases not matched to a gene: 8. The CDR3 sequence is 14 residues long. Germline CDR1 and CDR2: MNHEY and SMNVEV (reference sequence). The CDR3 region is CASSRKGQHYEQYF. The CDR3 coding sequence is TGTGCCAGCAGCAGAAAGGGACAGCACTACGAGCAGTACTTC.

In this sample, this clonotype turned up once. The gene calls are TRBV9 and TRBJ2-2; D is ambiguous. The CDR3 runs to 13 residues. The germline V and J ends were trimmed by 2 bases and 6 bases, with 8 bases remaining between them. Looked up from germline, CDR1 is SGDLS and CDR2 is YYNGEE. The CDR3 coding sequence is TGTGCCAGCAGCGTCGGTCGGGCCGGGGAGCTGTTTTTT. Translation: CASSVGRAGELFF.

The chain uses TRBV6-4 and TRBJ2-3; TRBD2 agrees at 10 bases. The junction had 7 bases not matched to a gene; V was cut back by 6 bases and J by 1 base. Germline lookup yields CDR1 MRHNA and CDR2 SNTAGT. The CDR3 covers 16 residues. The DNA for the CDR3 is TGTGCCAGCAGCAGGACTAGCGGAACTGGCACAGATACGCAGTATTTT. Translating gives CASSRTSGTGTDTQYF.

J is TRBJ2-7 and V is TRBV9, with D tentatively TRBD1 (6 bases). The CDR3 runs to 17 residues. V was clipped by 0 bases and J by 5 bases, with 21 bases between them. Germline CDR1 is SGDLS and CDR2 is YYNGEE. In DNA form, the CDR3 reads TGTGCCAGCAGCGTAGGCCCAGGGGCGTCCAGGGGTAACGAGCAGTACTTC. As protein: CASSVGPGASRGNEQYF. The whole variable domain, filled in from reference TRBV9 and TRBJ2-7, reads DSGVTQTPKHLITATGQRVTLRCSPRSGDLSVYWYQQSLDQGLQFLIQYYNGEERAKGNILERFSAQQFPDLHSELNLSSLELGDSALYFCASSVGPGASRGNEQYFGPGTRLTVT.

The chain employs TRBV20-1 and TRBJ2-1; 12 positions match TRBD2. This CDR3 is built from 18 residues. The V gene end was trimmed by 5 bases and the J gene end by 6 bases; junction bases not matched to a gene: 17. Germline assignment: CDR1 DFQATT and CDR2 SNEGSKA (reference sequence). In DNA form, the CDR3 reads TGCAGTGCTCCACAAACAACCCGACTAGCGGGAGTGGCCAATGAGCAGTTCTTC. Protein: CSAPQTTRLAGVANEQFF.

The chain couples TRBV9 to TRBJ2-3; 7 nucleotides line up with TRBD1. The V segment lost 0 bases and the J segment 0 bases; nucleotides outside the gene matches: 4. The CDR3 spans 16 residues. CDR1 and CDR2 (germline): SGDLS, YYNGEE. The CDR3: CASSVARQGSTDTQYF. CDR3 nucleotides: TGTGCCAGCAGCGTAGCTAGACAGGGCAGCACAGATACGCAGTATTTT.

V and J are TRBV5-6 and TRBJ2-2; weak D call: TRBD2 (5 bases). Trimming took 6 bases from V and 4 from J, leaving 34 bases between them. Germline V gene sequence: CDR1 SGHDT, CDR2 YYEEEE. The CDR3 covers 21 residues. CDR3 coding DNA: TGTGCCAGCACCACCGAGTCCCTAGACACCTTTGTCCCACTAGGCACCGGGGAGCTGTTTTTT. This sequence encodes CASTTESLDTFVPLGTGELFF.